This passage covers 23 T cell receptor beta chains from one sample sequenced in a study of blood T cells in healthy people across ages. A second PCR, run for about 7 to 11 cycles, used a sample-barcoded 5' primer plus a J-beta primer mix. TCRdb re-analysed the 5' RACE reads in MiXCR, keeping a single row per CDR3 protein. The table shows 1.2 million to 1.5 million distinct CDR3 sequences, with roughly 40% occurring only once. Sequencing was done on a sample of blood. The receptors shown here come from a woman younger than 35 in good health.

The CDR3 is CASRVTGKNTEAFF. The DNA of the CDR3 is TGTGCCAGCAGAGTCACAGGGAAGAACACTGAAGCTTTCTTT. The chain combines TRBV27 with TRBJ1-1; D is possibly TRBD1 (6 bases). This CDR3 is 14 amino acids long. V lost 6 bases, J lost 1 base, and 12 bases lay in between. The germline V gene has CDR1 MNHEY and CDR2 SMNVEV (reference sequence).

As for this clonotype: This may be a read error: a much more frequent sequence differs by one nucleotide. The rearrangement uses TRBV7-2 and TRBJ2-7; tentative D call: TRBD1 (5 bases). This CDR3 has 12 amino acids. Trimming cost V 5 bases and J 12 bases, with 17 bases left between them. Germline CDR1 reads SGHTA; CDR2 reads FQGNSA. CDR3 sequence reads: CASSLKRTSPYF. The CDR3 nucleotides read TGTGCCAGCAGCCTCAAGAGGACAAGTCCGTACTTC.

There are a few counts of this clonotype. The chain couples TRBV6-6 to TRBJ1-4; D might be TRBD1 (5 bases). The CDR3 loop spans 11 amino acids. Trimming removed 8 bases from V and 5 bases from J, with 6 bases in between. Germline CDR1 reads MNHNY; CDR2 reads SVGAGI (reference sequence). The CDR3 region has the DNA TGTGCCAGCGGGGGGAATGAAAAACTGTTTTTT. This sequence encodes CASGGNEKLFF.

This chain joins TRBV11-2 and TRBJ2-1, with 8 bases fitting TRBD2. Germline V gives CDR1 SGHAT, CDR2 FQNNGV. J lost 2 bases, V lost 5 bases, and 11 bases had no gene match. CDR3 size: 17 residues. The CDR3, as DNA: TGTGCCAGCAGCCGTCATACTAGCGGAGGGACCTACAATGAGCAGTTCTTC. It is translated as CASSRHTSGGTYNEQFF.

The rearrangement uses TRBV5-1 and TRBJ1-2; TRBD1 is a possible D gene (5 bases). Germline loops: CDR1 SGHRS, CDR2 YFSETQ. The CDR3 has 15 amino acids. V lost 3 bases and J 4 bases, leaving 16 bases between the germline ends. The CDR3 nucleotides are TGCGCCAGCAGCTCGGGGACGACCTCCAGCTATGGCTACACCTTC. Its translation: CASSSGTTSSYGYTF.

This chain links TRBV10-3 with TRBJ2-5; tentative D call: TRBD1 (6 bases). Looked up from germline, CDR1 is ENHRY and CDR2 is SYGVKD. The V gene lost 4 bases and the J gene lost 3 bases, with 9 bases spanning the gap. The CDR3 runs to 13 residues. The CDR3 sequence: CAISAGVEETQYF. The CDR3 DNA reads TGTGCCATCAGTGCAGGGGTTGAAGAGACCCAGTACTTC.

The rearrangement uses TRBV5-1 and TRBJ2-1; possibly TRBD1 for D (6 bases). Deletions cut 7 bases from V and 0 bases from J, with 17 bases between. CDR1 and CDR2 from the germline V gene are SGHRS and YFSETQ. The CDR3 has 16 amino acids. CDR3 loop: CASSSGVVSSYNEQFF. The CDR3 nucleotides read TGCGCCAGCTCCTCAGGGGTGGTAAGCTCCTACAATGAGCAGTTCTTC.

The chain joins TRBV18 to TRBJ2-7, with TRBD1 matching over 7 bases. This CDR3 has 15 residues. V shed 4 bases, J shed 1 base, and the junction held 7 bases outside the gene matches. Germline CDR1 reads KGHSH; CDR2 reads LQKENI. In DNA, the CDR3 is TGTGCCAGCTCACGTTCCGGGACAGCATCCTACGAGCAGTACTTC. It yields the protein CASSRSGTASYEQYF.

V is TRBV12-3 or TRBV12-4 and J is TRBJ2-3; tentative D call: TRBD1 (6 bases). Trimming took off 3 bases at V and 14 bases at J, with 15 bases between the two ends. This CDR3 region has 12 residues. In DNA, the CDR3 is TGTGCCAGCAGTTTGGGGACAACGTCGAGGTATTTT. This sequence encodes CASSLGTTSRYF.

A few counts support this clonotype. CDR3 sequence reads: CSADRESSYNEQFF. DNA of the CDR3: TGCAGTGCCGACAGGGAGAGCTCCTACAATGAGCAGTTCTTC. The V gene is TRBV20-1, the J gene TRBJ2-1; 7 bases align to TRBD1. J was trimmed by 0 bases and V by 6 bases; bases with no gene match: 5. Germline V lookup: CDR1 DFQATT, CDR2 SNEGSKA (reference sequence). CDR3 length equals 14 residues.

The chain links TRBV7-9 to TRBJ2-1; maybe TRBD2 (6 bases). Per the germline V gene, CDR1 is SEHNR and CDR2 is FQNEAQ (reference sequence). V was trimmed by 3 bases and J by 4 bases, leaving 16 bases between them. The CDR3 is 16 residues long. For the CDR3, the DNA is TGTGCCAGCAGCTTGGCGGGGAAAGGAGTGTACAATGAGCAGTTCTTC. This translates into CASSLAGKGVYNEQFF.

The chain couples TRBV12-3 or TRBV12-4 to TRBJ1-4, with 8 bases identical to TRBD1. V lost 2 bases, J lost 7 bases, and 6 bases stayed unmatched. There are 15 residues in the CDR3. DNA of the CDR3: TGTGCCAGCAGTTTATGGCGACAGGGGCCTGAAAAACTGTTTTTT. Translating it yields CASSLWRQGPEKLFF.

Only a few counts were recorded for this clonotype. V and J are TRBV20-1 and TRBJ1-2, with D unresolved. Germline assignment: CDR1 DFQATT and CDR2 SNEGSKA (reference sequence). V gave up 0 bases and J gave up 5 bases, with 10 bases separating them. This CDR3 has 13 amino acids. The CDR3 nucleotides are TGCAGTGCTAGAGATACCGGAGTTTATGGCTACACCTTC. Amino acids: CSARDTGVYGYTF.

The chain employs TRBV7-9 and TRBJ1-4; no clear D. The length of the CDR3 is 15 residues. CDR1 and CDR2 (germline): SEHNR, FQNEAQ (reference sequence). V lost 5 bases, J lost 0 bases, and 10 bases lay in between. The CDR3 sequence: CASSPHQSTNEKLFF. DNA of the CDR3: TGTGCCAGCAGCCCCCACCAATCAACTAATGAAAAACTGTTTTTT.

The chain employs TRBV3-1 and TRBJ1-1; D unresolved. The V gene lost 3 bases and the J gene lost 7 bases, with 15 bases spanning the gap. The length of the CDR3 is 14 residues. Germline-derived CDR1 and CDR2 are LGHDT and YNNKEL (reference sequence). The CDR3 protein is CASSHDPSEGEAFF. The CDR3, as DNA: TGTGCCAGCAGCCATGACCCGTCCGAGGGTGAAGCTTTCTTT.

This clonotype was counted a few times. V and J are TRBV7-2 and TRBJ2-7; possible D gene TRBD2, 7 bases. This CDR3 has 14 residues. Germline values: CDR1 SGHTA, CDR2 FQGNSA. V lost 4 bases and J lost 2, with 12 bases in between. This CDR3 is CASSYGRGAYEQYF. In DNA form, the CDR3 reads TGTGCCAGCAGCTATGGGAGGGGGGCCTACGAGCAGTACTTC.

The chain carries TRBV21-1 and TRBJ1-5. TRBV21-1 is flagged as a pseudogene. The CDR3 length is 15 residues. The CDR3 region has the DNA TGTGCCAGCACCGTCCAGAGGTGGTCCGGCCAGCCCCAGCATTTT. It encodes CASTVQRWSGQPQHF.

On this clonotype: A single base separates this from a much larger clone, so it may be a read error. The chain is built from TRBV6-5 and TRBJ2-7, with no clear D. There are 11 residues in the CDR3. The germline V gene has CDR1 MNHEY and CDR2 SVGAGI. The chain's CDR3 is CASSASDEQYF. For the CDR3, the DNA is TGTGCCAGCAGCGCCTCCGACGAGCAGTACTTC.

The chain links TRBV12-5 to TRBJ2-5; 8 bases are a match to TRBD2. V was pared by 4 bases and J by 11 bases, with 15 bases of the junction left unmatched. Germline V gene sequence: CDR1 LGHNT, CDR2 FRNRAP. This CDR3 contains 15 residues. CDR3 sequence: CASGSGLAGYNEQYF. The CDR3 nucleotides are TGTGCTAGTGGTTCCGGTTTAGCGGGGTACAATGAGCAGTACTTC.

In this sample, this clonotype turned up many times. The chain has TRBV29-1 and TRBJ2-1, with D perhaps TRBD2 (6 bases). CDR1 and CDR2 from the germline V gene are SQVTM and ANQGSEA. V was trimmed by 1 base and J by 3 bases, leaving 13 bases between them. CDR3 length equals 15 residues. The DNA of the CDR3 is TGCAGCGTTGAAGGGGGGGAAAAGAACTACAATGAGCAGTTCTTC. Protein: CSVEGGEKNYNEQFF.

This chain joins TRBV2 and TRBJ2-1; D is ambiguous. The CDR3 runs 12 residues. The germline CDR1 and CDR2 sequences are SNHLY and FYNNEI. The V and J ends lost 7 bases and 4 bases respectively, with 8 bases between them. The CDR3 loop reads CASKQIYNEQFF. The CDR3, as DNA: TGTGCCAGCAAGCAGATATACAATGAGCAGTTCTTC.

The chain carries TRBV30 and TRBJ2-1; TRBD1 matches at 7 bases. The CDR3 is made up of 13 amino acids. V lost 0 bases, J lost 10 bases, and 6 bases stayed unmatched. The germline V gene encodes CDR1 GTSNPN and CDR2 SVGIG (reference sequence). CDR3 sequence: CAWSVQGSGEQFF. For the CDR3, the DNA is TGTGCCTGGAGTGTACAGGGGTCCGGGGAGCAGTTCTTC.

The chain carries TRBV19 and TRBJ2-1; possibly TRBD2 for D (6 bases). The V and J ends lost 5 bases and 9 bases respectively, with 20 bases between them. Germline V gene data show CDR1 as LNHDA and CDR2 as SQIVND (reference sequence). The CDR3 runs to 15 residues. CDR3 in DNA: TGTGCCAGTAGTCAAGGGGCTAGCGTAGTAAGTGAGCAGTTCTTC. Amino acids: CASSQGASVVSEQFF.